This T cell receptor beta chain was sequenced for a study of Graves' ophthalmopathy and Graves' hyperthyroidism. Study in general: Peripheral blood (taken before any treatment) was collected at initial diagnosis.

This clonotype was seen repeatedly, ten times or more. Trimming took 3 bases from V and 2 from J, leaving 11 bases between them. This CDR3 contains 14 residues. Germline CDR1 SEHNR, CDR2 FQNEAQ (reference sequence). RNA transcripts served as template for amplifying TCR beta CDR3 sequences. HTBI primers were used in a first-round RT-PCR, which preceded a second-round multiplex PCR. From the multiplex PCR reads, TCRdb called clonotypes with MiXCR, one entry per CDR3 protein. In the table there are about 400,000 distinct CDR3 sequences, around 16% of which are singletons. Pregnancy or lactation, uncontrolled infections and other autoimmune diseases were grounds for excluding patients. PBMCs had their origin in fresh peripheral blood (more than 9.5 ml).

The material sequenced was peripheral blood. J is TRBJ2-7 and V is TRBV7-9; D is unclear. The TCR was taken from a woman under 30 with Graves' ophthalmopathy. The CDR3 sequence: CASSFPSRPYEQYF. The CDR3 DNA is TGTGCCAGCAGCTTCCCCTCACGGCCCTACGAGCAGTACTTC.